The 30 T cell receptor beta chains listed next were all sequenced from one sample in a study of blood T cell repertoires in COVID-19. Libraries were prepared by immunoSEQ multiplex PCR; TCRdb keeps only in-frame clonotypes and omits some of them. This sample carries about 250,000 clones, roughly 84% of them seen once, and the ten largest clones take roughly 3.1%. The source material was PBMCs or T cells enriched from blood (not recorded which). The source of these receptors is a man in his fifties or sixties who had recovered from COVID-19.

The V gene is TRBV13, the J gene TRBJ1-2; D remains ambiguous. The germline V and J ends were trimmed by 1 base and 7 bases, with 10 bases remaining between them. CDR1 is PRHDT and CDR2 is FYEKMQ in the germline V gene (reference sequence). The CDR3 is 13 residues long. This chain's CDR3 is CASSLENRGGYTF. DNA for the CDR3: TGTGCCAGCAGCTTAGAAAACCGGGGTGGCTACACCTTC. Based on the CDR3 plus reference TRBV13 and TRBJ1-2, the full variable domain is AAGVIQSPRHLIKEKRETATLKCYPIPRHDTVYWYQQGPGQDPQFLISFYEKMQSDKGSIPDRFSAQQFSDYHSELNMSSLELGDSALYFCASSLENRGGYTFGSGTRLTVV.

V usage is TRBV20-1 and J usage is TRBJ2-1, with 8 bases lining up with TRBD2. V was pared by 3 bases and J by 1 base, with 5 bases of the junction left unmatched. The CDR3 covers 15 residues. The V gene's germline CDR1 is DFQATT and CDR2 SNEGSKA (reference sequence). The CDR3 DNA reads as TGCAGTGCTAGTCAAGCGGGGGCTTCCTACAATGAGCAGTTCTTC. Translated, it gives CSASQAGASYNEQFF.

The CDR3 coding sequence is TGTGCCAGTAGTATAGGAAGTCAGGATTCCTACGAGCAGTACTTC. The encoded protein is CASSIGSQDSYEQYF. This chain connects TRBV19 to TRBJ2-7, with D unclear. V was pared by 1 base and J by 1 base, with 11 bases between. Germline-derived CDR1 and CDR2 are LNHDA and SQIVND (reference sequence). The CDR3 consists of 15 residues.

This sequence joins TRBV6-6 and TRBJ1-2, with D tentatively TRBD1 (5 bases). Germline CDR1 and CDR2: MNHNY and SVGAGI (reference sequence). Trimming pared 4 bases from V and 4 bases from J, leaving 7 bases between. This CDR3 is built from 12 residues. CDR3 sequence reads: CASSSTGYGYTF. Written as DNA, the CDR3 is TGTGCCAGCAGTTCTACAGGCTATGGCTACACCTTC.

The rearrangement uses TRBV5-1 and TRBJ2-7; 9 bases align to TRBD2. The junction had 5 bases not matched to a gene; V was cut back by 2 bases and J by 2 bases. CDR3 length: 15 amino acids. From germline, CDR1 is SGHRS and CDR2 YFSETQ. CDR3 in DNA: TGCGCCAGCAGCTTCGGTGCGGGAGGGACCTACGAGCAGTACTTC. Its protein product is CASSFGAGGTYEQYF. Variable domain in full (rest from reference TRBV5-1 and TRBJ2-7): KAGVTQTPRYLIKTRGQQVTLSCSPISGHRSVSWYQQTPGQGLQFLFEYFSETQRNKGNFPGRFSGRQFSNSRSEMNVSTLELGDSALYLCASSFGAGGTYEQYFGPGTRLTVT.

The CDR3 loop is CASSKTSGRAETQYF. DNA of the CDR3: TGTGCCAGCAGCAAGACTAGCGGGAGGGCAGAGACCCAGTACTTC. This sequence joins TRBV21-1 and TRBJ2-5; the tabulated D call, TRBD2, remains unverified against the DNA. TRBV21-1 is assigned pseudogene status. The length of the CDR3 is 15 residues.

The genes are TRBV29-1 and TRBJ1-2, with 8 bases fitting TRBD1. CDR3 length equals 13 residues. Germline values: CDR1 SQVTM, CDR2 ANQGSEA. V gave up 6 bases and J gave up 2 bases; unmatched junction bases: 5. The CDR3 DNA sequence: TGCAGCGTGAGGACAGGGCAAAACTATGGCTACACCTTC. Residues: CSVRTGQNYGYTF.

The CDR3 spells CASSFSRAYGYTF. CDR3 DNA sequence: TGTGCCAGCAGTTTTTCCAGGGCCTATGGCTACACCTTC. The chain uses TRBV28 and TRBJ1-2; a weak D match, TRBD1 (5 bases). CDR1 and CDR2 (germline): MDHEN, SYDVKM. The CDR3 covers 13 residues. V gave up 3 bases and J gave up 4 bases, with 9 bases separating them.

V usage is TRBV18 and J usage is TRBJ1-2; 8 bases are a match to TRBD1. The germline CDR1 and CDR2 sequences are KGHSH and LQKENI. The J segment lost 6 bases and the V segment lost 3 bases, leaving 6 bases of the junction unmatched. The CDR3 has 14 residues. The CDR3 region is CASSPTGAQDGYTF. The CDR3 DNA reads TGTGCCAGCTCACCGACAGGGGCGCAGGATGGCTACACCTTC.

The chain has TRBV12-3 or TRBV12-4 and TRBJ1-2, with 8 bases aligning to TRBD1. V lost 4 bases and J lost 3; bases outside the gene matches: 1. The CDR3 spans 13 residues. The chain's CDR3 is CASSWGQDYGYTF. The CDR3 DNA reads as TGTGCCAGCAGTTGGGGACAGGACTATGGCTACACCTTC.

On this clone itself: Mismatch with germline at one junction end may stem from a read error. This chain links TRBV7-7 with TRBJ2-1, with 7 bases matching TRBD2. Germline-derived CDR1 and CDR2 are SSHAT and FNYEAQ (reference sequence). This CDR3 spans 16 amino acids. CDR3 in DNA: TGTGCTAGCAGCTTAGAAAGGGGAGGGGTGTTGAATGAGCAGTTCTTC. Protein: CASSLERGGVLNEQFF.

This clone appeared a few times. V usage is TRBV5-1 and J usage is TRBJ2-7; 8 bases fit TRBD2. Trimming at V came to 6 bases and at J to 4 bases, leaving 6 bases not matched to a gene. Germline CDR1 SGHRS, CDR2 YFSETQ. The CDR3 is 13 amino acids. CDR3 nucleotide sequence: TGCGCCAGCACAGGACTAGCAAGATACGAGCAGTACTTC. Its translation is CASTGLARYEQYF. The full variable domain, completed using reference TRBV5-1 and TRBJ2-7, is KAGVTQTPRYLIKTRGQQVTLSCSPISGHRSVSWYQQTPGQGLQFLFEYFSETQRNKGNFPGRFSGRQFSNSRSEMNVSTLELGDSALYLCASTGLARYEQYFGPGTRLTVT.

This clone showed up just a few times. The CDR3 coding sequence is TGTGCCAGCAGTTTCGAAGAGACCCAGTACTTC. Its protein product is CASSFEETQYF. The chain carries TRBV28 and TRBJ2-5; D gene ambiguous. The CDR3 extends over 11 amino acids. The ends were cut back, 3 bases at V and 3 bases at J, with 2 bases in the middle. Germline CDR1 is MDHEN and CDR2 is SYDVKM.

In DNA, the CDR3 is TGTGCCAGTAGTCTCCGGACTAGCGGGTTCCGGCAGAATGAGCAGTTCTTC. It encodes CASSLRTSGFRQNEQFF. The V call is TRBV19, the J call TRBJ2-1, with TRBD2 matching over 11 bases. Germline V gene sequence: CDR1 LNHDA, CDR2 SQIVND (reference sequence). The trim removed 5 bases at V and 7 bases at J, leaving 13 bases unmatched. The CDR3 covers 17 residues.

This rearrangement joins TRBV18 to TRBJ2-7; 9 bases are shared with TRBD1. Germline CDR1 and CDR2: KGHSH and LQKENI. V was clipped by 1 base and J by 0 bases; unmatched bases: 1. The CDR3 spans 15 residues. This chain's CDR3 is CASSPRQGGSYEQYF. The DNA of the CDR3 is TGTGCCAGCTCACCACGACAGGGGGGCTCCTACGAGCAGTACTTC.

V and J are TRBV7-3 and TRBJ2-3; a weak D match, TRBD1 (6 bases). The CDR3 extends over 15 amino acids. Trimming stripped 5 bases from V and 2 bases from J, with 14 bases between. Germline values: CDR1 SGHTA, CDR2 FQGTGA. CDR3 sequence: CASSPWDKNTDTQYF. CDR3 DNA sequence: TGTGCCAGCAGCCCTTGGGACAAAAACACAGATACGCAGTATTTT.

V usage is TRBV27 and J usage is TRBJ2-1, with 12 nucleotides matching TRBD2. CDR3 size: 16 residues. Looked up from germline, CDR1 is MNHEY and CDR2 is SMNVEV (reference sequence). V trimming: 8 bases; J trimming: 2 bases; junction bases outside the gene matches: 7. This chain's CDR3 is CASSPGLAGPYNEQFF. The CDR3 DNA sequence: TGTGCCAGCTCCCCCGGACTAGCGGGACCCTACAATGAGCAGTTCTTC.

This rearrangement joins TRBV30 to TRBJ2-3; 11 positions agree with TRBD2. Trimming cost V 5 bases and J 11 bases; bases outside gene matches: 15. Germline assignment: CDR1 GTSNPN and CDR2 SVGIG (reference sequence). This CDR3 contains 15 residues. The CDR3 region is CAWEGPGLAVSKQYF. The CDR3 DNA reads as TGTGCCTGGGAAGGACCGGGACTAGCGGTTAGTAAGCAGTATTTT.

This chain connects TRBV4-2 to TRBJ1-2; a weak D match, TRBD1 (5 bases). CDR3 length equals 15 residues. Germline CDR1 and CDR2: LGHNA and YNFKEQ. The ends were cut back, 3 bases at V and 3 bases at J, with 14 bases in the middle. The CDR3 loop is CASSQGQGGDYGYTF. CDR3 DNA: TGTGCCAGCAGCCAGGGTCAGGGAGGGGACTATGGCTACACCTTC.

The V call is TRBV24-1, the J call TRBJ2-3, with 10 bases identical to TRBD1. The CDR3 is 16 amino acids. Germline V lookup: CDR1 KGHDR, CDR2 SFDVKD. With V trimmed by 3 bases and J by 6 bases, 8 bases remained unmatched. For the CDR3, the DNA is TGTGCCACCAGTGATAGGACAGGGGGTCCAGATGATACGCAGTATTTT. This codes for CATSDRTGGPDDTQYF.

There are a few counts of this clone. The chain joins TRBV2 to TRBJ2-7, with TRBD2 matching 8 bases. After removal of 6 bases from V and 2 bases from J, the junction contained 6 bases not matched to a gene. The CDR3 runs 14 residues. Germline CDR1 is SNHLY and CDR2 is FYNNEI. The DNA of the CDR3 is TGTGCCAGCAGAAGCGGGGGAAATACCTACGAGCAGTACTTC. It encodes CASRSGGNTYEQYF.

The chain joins TRBV7-2 to TRBJ1-5; no clear D gene. Germline loops: CDR1 SGHTA, CDR2 FQGNSA. The CDR3 covers 15 residues. Trimming shortened V by 2 bases and J by 3 bases, and 11 bases separated the two germline ends. The CDR3 region has the DNA TGTGCCAGCAGCTTATATCGCGGCTCCAATCAGCCCCAGCATTTT. This codes for CASSLYRGSNQPQHF.

The chain uses TRBV27 and TRBJ1-1, with D tentatively TRBD1 (6 bases). The CDR3 is 14 residues long. The ends were cut back, 11 bases at V and 0 bases at J, with 16 bases in the middle. The germline V gene encodes CDR1 MNHEY and CDR2 SMNVEV (reference sequence). DNA of the CDR3: TGTGCCGTGGCCAGGGGAATAATGAACACTGAAGCTTTCTTT. Translation gives CAVARGIMNTEAFF.

The rearrangement links TRBV10-3 to TRBJ1-1, with 7 bases matching TRBD1. Germline CDR1 ENHRY, CDR2 SYGVKD. V dropped 8 bases and J dropped 1; count of bases not matched to a gene: 7. The CDR3 totals 14 residues. The CDR3: CAIYQGVANTEAFF. DNA for the CDR3: TGTGCCATCTATCAGGGGGTTGCGAACACTGAAGCTTTCTTT.

V is TRBV5-1 and J is TRBJ1-4; 9 bases map to TRBD1. CDR1 and CDR2 from the germline V gene are SGHRS and YFSETQ. The CDR3 sequence is 15 residues long. Unmatched junction bases numbered 6, after V lost 4 bases and J lost 5 bases. The CDR3 here is CASSASGTGNEKLFF. Written as DNA, the CDR3 is TGCGCCAGCAGCGCCTCCGGGACAGGGAATGAAAAACTGTTTTTT.

The V call is TRBV4-1, the J call TRBJ1-4; maybe TRBD1 (6 bases). The CDR3 contains 17 residues. Trimming removed 3 bases at V and 3 bases at J, with 17 bases between. Germline V gene lookup returns CDR1 MGHRA and CDR2 YSYEKL. CDR3 nucleotides: TGCGCCAGCAGCCAGAGGGGGGGCCCGGAGGCTAATGAAAAACTGTTTTTT. Translation: CASSQRGGPEANEKLFF.

The chain employs TRBV7-2 and TRBJ2-1; 8 bases are a match to TRBD2. Germline loops: CDR1 SGHTA, CDR2 FQGNSA. The CDR3 contains 15 residues. V shed 1 base, J shed 3 bases, and the junction held 2 bases outside the gene matches. The CDR3 region is CASSLERGGYNEQFF. The CDR3 nucleotides are TGTGCCAGCAGCTTAGAACGGGGGGGCTACAATGAGCAGTTCTTC. Looking up the rest from reference TRBV7-2 and TRBJ2-1 gives the full variable domain: GAGVSQSPSNKVTEKGKDVELRCDPISGHTALYWYRQSLGQGLEFLIYFQGNSAPDKSGLPSDRFSAERTGGSVSTLTIQRTQQEDSAVYLCASSLERGGYNEQFFGPGTRLTVL.

The chain uses TRBV18 and TRBJ1-5, with 12 positions matching TRBD1. Trimming cost V 3 bases and J 2 bases; bases outside gene matches: 8. CDR1 is KGHSH, CDR2 LQKENI, per germline. The CDR3 consists of 18 residues. CDR3: CASSPTGTGGVGNQPQHF. In DNA form, the CDR3 reads TGTGCCAGCTCACCGACCGGGACAGGGGGCGTTGGCAATCAGCCCCAGCATTTT.

The CDR3 DNA reads TGTGCCAGCAGTGAAGGTCTAGCGGGGCGTTCAGGCGCTCCTGGGGCCAACGTCCTGACTTTC. Its translation is CASSEGLAGRSGAPGANVLTF. The chain has TRBV2 and TRBJ2-6; 9 bases map to TRBD2. Germline assignment: CDR1 SNHLY and CDR2 FYNNEI. This CDR3 has 21 residues. V dropped 1 base and J dropped 2; count of bases not matched to a gene: 15. The full variable domain, with the rest looked up from reference TRBV2 and TRBJ2-6, is EPEVTQTPSHQVTQMGQEVILRCVPISNHLYFYWYRQILGQKVEFLVSFYNNEISEKSEIFDDQFSVERPDGSNFTLKIRSTKLEDSAMYFCASSEGLAGRSGAPGANVLTFGAGSRLTVL.

In nucleotides, the CDR3 is TGTGCCAGTAGTAAACAGGGTGGGGTCTACGAGCAGTACTTC. This codes for CASSKQGGVYEQYF. The chain links TRBV19 to TRBJ2-7, with D possibly matching TRBD1 (6 bases). Per germline, CDR1 LNHDA and CDR2 SQIVND (reference sequence). With 4 bases removed from V and 3 bases from J, the gap between germline ends came to 13 bases. The CDR3 is 14 amino acids.